The 26 T cell receptor beta chains below were found in one sample sequenced in a study of cytomegalovirus exposure and HLA in healthy donors. PCR primers comprised 60 Vbeta and 13 Jbeta primers. Assay used: immunoSEQ multiplex PCR; TCRdb lists only in-frame clones, some missing. The sample includes around 160,000 clones, 80% to 85% of them seen just once. The sequenced sample consisted of PBMCs. These receptors originate from a human donor in good health.

The rearrangement links TRBV7-6 to TRBJ2-2; D not resolved. Trimming removed 3 bases from V and 1 base from J, with 15 bases in between. The CDR3 sequence is 17 residues long. Germline loops: CDR1 SGHVS, CDR2 FNYEAQ. The CDR3 DNA is TGTGCCAGCAGCTTTTTGAGACGTGGCGGGAACACCGGGGAGCTGTTTTTT. This translates into CASSFLRRGGNTGELFF.

V and J are TRBV5-1 and TRBJ2-4; 11 bases align to TRBD2. V gave up 1 base and J gave up 5 bases; unmatched junction bases: 2. The CDR3 sequence is 15 residues long. The germline V gene has CDR1 SGHRS and CDR2 YFSETQ. The CDR3 DNA sequence: TGCGCCAGCAGCTTGAGTAGCGGGGGGGAAAACATTCAGTACTTC. Translated, it gives CASSLSSGGENIQYF.

V gene TRBV2 combines with J gene TRBJ1-1, with TRBD1 as a possible D gene (5 bases). Trimming stripped 5 bases from V and 7 bases from J, with 11 bases between. This CDR3 comprises 12 residues. Germline values: CDR1 SNHLY, CDR2 FYNNEI. CDR3 DNA: TGTGCCAGCAGTCAGGCGGGGGGTGAAGCTTTCTTT. It specifies CASSQAGGEAFF. Using reference TRBV2 and TRBJ1-1 for the parts outside the CDR3, the full variable domain is EPEVTQTPSHQVTQMGQEVILRCVPISNHLYFYWYRQILGQKVEFLVSFYNNEISEKSEIFDDQFSVERPDGSNFTLKIRSTKLEDSAMYFCASSQAGGEAFFGQGTRLTVV.

V usage is TRBV27 and J usage is TRBJ2-7; 8 nucleotides line up with TRBD2. With V trimmed by 5 bases and J by 0 bases, 6 bases remained unmatched. This CDR3 spans 15 amino acids. Germline-derived CDR1 and CDR2 are MNHEY and SMNVEV (reference sequence). This CDR3 is CASSPLGGVSYEQYF. The CDR3 nucleotides read TGTGCCAGCAGTCCTCTCGGGGGGGTCTCCTACGAGCAGTACTTC.

The chain links TRBV25-1 to TRBJ2-5; possible D gene TRBD1, 5 bases. From germline, CDR1 is MGHDK and CDR2 SYGVNS. The CDR3 runs 14 residues. V lost 4 bases to trimming and J lost 13 bases, with 22 bases between them. The CDR3 nucleotides read TGTGCCAGCAGTGGCGGTCCTAGACAGAAAGGCCCGTACTTC. It codes for CASSGGPRQKGPYF.

The chain combines TRBV7-2 with TRBJ2-7, with a possible D match to TRBD2 (6 bases). Trimming cost V 3 bases and J 0 bases, with 9 bases left between them. Looked up from germline, CDR1 is SGHTA and CDR2 is FQGNSA. This CDR3 comprises 14 residues. The CDR3 DNA reads as TGTGCCAGCAGCTTCGGGACTCTCTCCTACGAGCAGTACTTC. This translates into CASSFGTLSYEQYF. The complete variable domain, with remaining parts taken from reference TRBV7-2 and TRBJ2-7, reads GAGVSQSPSNKVTEKGKDVELRCDPISGHTALYWYRQSLGQGLEFLIYFQGNSAPDKSGLPSDRFSAERTGGSVSTLTIQRTQQEDSAVYLCASSFGTLSYEQYFGPGTRLTVT.

The chain joins TRBV27 to TRBJ2-7; 8 nucleotides match TRBD2. The V gene end was trimmed by 8 bases and the J gene end by 5 bases; junction bases not matched to a gene: 17. This CDR3 contains 16 residues. Germline V gene data show CDR1 as MNHEY and CDR2 as SMNVEV (reference sequence). CDR3 in amino acids: CASAYSTGGGPDEQYF. CDR3 sequence (DNA): TGTGCCAGCGCCTACTCCACAGGCGGGGGGCCGGACGAGCAGTACTTC.

This rearrangement joins TRBV7-9 to TRBJ2-5, with TRBD1 matching over 7 bases. The trim removed 5 bases at V and 3 bases at J, leaving 3 bases unmatched. This CDR3 has 13 residues. In germline, CDR1 is SEHNR, CDR2 FQNEAQ (reference sequence). This CDR3 reads CASSQQGKETQYF. The DNA for the CDR3 is TGTGCCAGCAGCCAACAGGGGAAAGAGACCCAGTACTTC.

V gene TRBV4-3 combines with J gene TRBJ2-7; 8 positions match TRBD1. Unmatched junction bases numbered 4, after V lost 1 base and J lost 5 bases. This CDR3 has 14 amino acids. Germline lookup yields CDR1 LGHNA and CDR2 YSLEER. DNA for the CDR3: TGCGCCAGCAGCCAAGGCAGGGGGCGTAACGAGCAGTACTTC. It specifies CASSQGRGRNEQYF.

The chain recombines TRBV4-3 with TRBJ2-1; 9 positions match TRBD1. V dropped 1 base and J dropped 9; count of bases not matched to a gene: 7. Germline V gene lookup returns CDR1 LGHNA and CDR2 YSLEER. This CDR3 spans 15 amino acids. The CDR3, as DNA: TGCGCCAGCAGCCAAGTGGGACAGGGACCTGTTGAGCAGTTCTTC. Protein product: CASSQVGQGPVEQFF.

The V call is TRBV28, the J call TRBJ2-7; 8 bases map to TRBD1. Trimming took 8 bases from V and 0 from J; bases not matched to a gene: 9. The CDR3 runs 15 residues. In germline, CDR1 is MDHEN, CDR2 SYDVKM. CDR3 residues: CASQMTGASSYEQYF. CDR3 in DNA: TGTGCCAGCCAAATGACAGGGGCCTCCTCCTACGAGCAGTACTTC. Full variable domain (remainder filled in from reference TRBV28 and TRBJ2-7): DVKVTQSSRYLVKRTGEKVFLECVQDMDHENMFWYRQDPGLGLRLIYFSYDVKMKEKGDIPEGYSVSREKKERFSLILESASTNQTSMYLCASQMTGASSYEQYFGPGTRLTVT.

The chain recombines TRBV11-2 with TRBJ1-1; TRBD1 matches at 8 bases. The CDR3 covers 15 residues. Per germline, CDR1 SGHAT and CDR2 FQNNGV. V trimming: 1 base; J trimming: 7 bases; junction bases outside the gene matches: 8. CDR3 loop: CASSLGIQGEVEAFF. The CDR3 bases are TGTGCCAGCAGCTTAGGGATACAGGGGGAGGTTGAAGCTTTCTTT.

This clone was seen only once. CDR3 loop: CASSLSLGVSYEQYF. CDR3 nucleotides: TGTGCCAGCAGCTTAAGTTTAGGGGTTTCCTACGAGCAGTACTTC. J is TRBJ2-7 and V is TRBV7-2; D is perhaps TRBD1 (5 bases). The V and J ends lost 2 bases and 1 base respectively, with 12 bases between them. Germline V gene data show CDR1 as SGHTA and CDR2 as FQGNSA. The CDR3 is made up of 15 amino acids.

The chain combines TRBV11-2 with TRBJ2-5; D remains ambiguous. Deletions cut 5 bases from V and 4 bases from J, with 20 bases between. The CDR3 contains 16 residues. Looked up from germline, CDR1 is SGHAT and CDR2 is FQNNGV. This CDR3 is CASSNAERPFVETQYF. CDR3 sequence (DNA): TGTGCCAGCAGCAACGCGGAGCGCCCTTTTGTAGAGACCCAGTACTTC.

This clone was seen a single time. This chain connects TRBV5-8 to TRBJ1-6, with a weak D call TRBD1 (5 bases). The CDR3 contains 15 residues. Germline-derived CDR1 and CDR2 are SGHTS and YDEGEE. V lost 4 bases and J 5 bases, leaving 13 bases between the germline ends. The CDR3 reads CASSRTGTNNSPLHF. The CDR3, as DNA: TGTGCCAGCAGCCGTACCGGGACTAATAATTCACCCCTCCACTTT.

For the CDR3, the DNA is TGTGCCAGCAGCTCCGACAGGGTAAGGAATGAGCAGTTCTTC. Amino acids: CASSSDRVRNEQFF. V usage is TRBV11-3 and J usage is TRBJ2-1; 7 bases fit TRBD1. Per germline, CDR1 SGHNT and CDR2 YENEEA. V lost 4 bases and J lost 7; bases outside the gene matches: 7. This CDR3 contains 14 residues.

The chain joins TRBV5-1 to TRBJ2-7; 7 bases match TRBD1. The V gene end was trimmed by 2 bases and the J gene end by 5 bases; junction bases not matched to a gene: 7. This CDR3 has 14 amino acids. Looked up from germline, CDR1 is SGHRS and CDR2 is YFSETQ. This chain's CDR3 is CASSFGDSAHEQYF. The CDR3 nucleotides read TGCGCCAGCAGCTTCGGGGACAGTGCCCACGAGCAGTACTTC.

The table lists this clone with a few counts. This chain connects TRBV11-3 to TRBJ1-1, with D possibly TRBD1 on 5 matching bases. The CDR3 consists of 14 residues. V shed 6 bases and J shed 4 bases, with 15 bases lying between them. Germline CDR1 and CDR2: SGHNT and YENEEA. CDR3 in amino acids: CASSSTGGGTEAFF. The CDR3 DNA reads TGTGCCAGCAGTTCAACGGGGGGGGGCACTGAAGCTTTCTTT.

The V gene is TRBV7-9, the J gene TRBJ2-1; D is perhaps TRBD2 (6 bases). CDR1 and CDR2 (germline): SEHNR, FQNEAQ (reference sequence). The V end was cut by 4 bases, the J end by 6 bases, with 13 bases between. The CDR3 totals 14 residues. CDR3 amino acids: CASSSILALNEQFF. The CDR3 bases are TGTGCCAGCAGCTCCATACTAGCTCTCAATGAGCAGTTCTTC. Combining the CDR3 with reference TRBV7-9 and TRBJ2-1 gives the whole variable domain DTGVSQNPRHKITKRGQNVTFRCDPISEHNRLYWYRQTLGQGPEFLTYFQNEAQLEKSRLLSDRFSAERPKGSFSTLEIQRTEQGDSAMYLCASSSILALNEQFFGPGTRLTVL.

The chain combines TRBV10-3 with TRBJ2-3, with TRBD2 matching over 10 bases. V shed 7 bases, J shed 4 bases, and the junction held 14 bases outside the gene matches. Germline V gene data show CDR1 as ENHRY and CDR2 as SYGVKD. This CDR3 contains 17 residues. CDR3: CAIMFRSGGVNADTQYF. In DNA form, the CDR3 reads TGTGCCATCATGTTCAGGAGCGGGGGGGTCAACGCAGATACGCAGTATTTT.

V and J are TRBV19 and TRBJ1-1; a weak D match, TRBD1 (5 bases). The CDR3 runs to 13 residues. V was clipped by 6 bases and J by 0 bases, with 8 bases between them. Germline loops: CDR1 LNHDA, CDR2 SQIVND (reference sequence). The CDR3 spells CASSRQMNTEAFF. The CDR3, as DNA: TGTGCCAGTAGCCGACAGATGAACACTGAAGCTTTCTTT.

The chain joins TRBV9 to TRBJ2-1; maybe TRBD2 (6 bases). V was trimmed by 0 bases and J by 8 bases, leaving 9 bases between them. The CDR3 loop spans 13 amino acids. Per germline, CDR1 SGDLS and CDR2 YYNGEE. The CDR3 DNA follows: TGTGCCAGCAGCGTAGGACCGGGGGATGAGCAGTTCTTC. Protein sequence: CASSVGPGDEQFF.

The chain is built from TRBV11-2 and TRBJ1-4; D not resolved. CDR3 length: 15 residues. V lost 5 bases, J lost 0 bases, and 10 bases lay in between. Germline V gives CDR1 SGHAT, CDR2 FQNNGV. In nucleotides, the CDR3 is TGTGCCAGCAGCCCCACTATCGCAACTAATGAAAAACTGTTTTTT. Residues: CASSPTIATNEKLFF.

The CDR3 sequence: CASSLGYRGSNQPQHF. In DNA, the CDR3 is TGTGCCAGCAGCTTAGGGTACAGGGGGAGCAATCAGCCCCAGCATTTT. The chain carries TRBV7-2 and TRBJ1-5; TRBD1 agrees at 8 bases. This CDR3 region has 16 residues. Germline CDR1 is SGHTA and CDR2 is FQGNSA. The J segment lost 1 base and the V segment lost 1 base, leaving 3 bases of the junction unmatched.

The chain carries TRBV7-9 and TRBJ2-7; TRBD2 matches 9 bases. The CDR3 is 16 residues long. The ends lost 0 bases at V and 3 bases at J; junction bases unmatched: 6. The germline gives CDR1 SEHNR, CDR2 FQNEAQ (reference sequence). CDR3: CASSLAGLAGIYEQYF. CDR3 bases: TGTGCCAGCAGCTTAGCCGGGCTAGCGGGGATCTACGAGCAGTACTTC.

This clone was recorded once. The chain couples TRBV6-4 to TRBJ1-2; a weak D match, TRBD1 (5 bases). The CDR3 sequence is 12 residues long. V shed 8 bases and J shed 8 bases, with 15 bases lying between them. Germline CDR1 is MRHNA and CDR2 is SNTAGT. CDR3 region: CASGGALVGYTF. The CDR3 region has the DNA TGTGCCAGCGGAGGGGCCCTGGTCGGCTACACCTTC.